Below, 3 T cell receptor beta chains from the same sample are listed, as sequenced in a study of OX40 agonist ivuxolimab in advanced cancers. Measured with immunoSEQ multiplex PCR; TCRdb has only the in-frame clones, and not every one. The sample includes roughly 48,000 clones, around 85% seen only once; the top ten take about 1.1%. The specimen was CD4+ or CD8+ T cells sorted from blood, collected in a trial of the OX40 agonist ivuxolimab. These receptor sequences come from an adult with an advanced solid tumor such as melanoma, head and neck, liver or kidney cancer.

The rearrangement joins TRBV18 to TRBJ2-7; a possible D gene is TRBD1 (5 bases). Germline V lookup: CDR1 KGHSH, CDR2 LQKENI. This CDR3 has 13 residues. Trimming pared 6 bases from V and 2 bases from J, leaving 11 bases between. The CDR3 DNA reads TGTGCCAGCTCCCAGGGCTGGACCTACGAGCAGTACTTC. Residues: CASSQGWTYEQYF.

The V and J genes are TRBV18 and TRBJ1-5, with a tentative D call TRBD1 (6 bases). The CDR3 covers 16 residues. Trimming shortened V by 5 bases and J by 3 bases, and 17 bases separated the two germline ends. CDR1 KGHSH and CDR2 LQKENI come from the germline V gene. The CDR3 region is CASSLRLQGSNQPQHF. The CDR3 bases are TGTGCCAGCTCATTACGCCTACAGGGTTCCAATCAGCCCCAGCATTTT.

This chain links TRBV12-5 with TRBJ2-7; no firm D call. CDR3 length equals 12 residues. Germline loops: CDR1 LGHNT, CDR2 FRNRAP. The germline V and J ends were trimmed by 5 bases and 6 bases, with 11 bases remaining between them. DNA for the CDR3: TGTGCTAGTGGTCTTTCCGTTGGCGAGCAGTACTTC. Translation: CASGLSVGEQYF.